A single sample is the source of the 22 T cell receptor beta chains below, sequenced in a study of cytomegalovirus exposure and HLA in healthy donors. The PCR employed 60 Vbeta primers together with 13 Jbeta primers. Clones were sequenced by immunoSEQ multiplex PCR, and TCRdb holds only the in-frame ones, with some missing. The sample lists about 250,000 clones; approximately 70% were seen once. Sequences were obtained from PBMCs. The receptors were sampled from a female donor in good health and CMV-seronegative.

V and J are TRBV7-6 and TRBJ2-7; D may be TRBD1 (5 bases). V lost 6 bases and J 2 bases, leaving 11 bases between the germline ends. Germline V gene data show CDR1 as SGHVS and CDR2 as FNYEAQ. The CDR3 totals 13 residues. In DNA, the CDR3 is TGTGCCAGCAGTCGACAGTCGGCCTACGAGCAGTACTTC. This gives the protein CASSRQSAYEQYF.

The CDR3 DNA follows: TGCGCCAGCAGTCAAAGTAAGCAGCAGTTCTTC. This translates into CASSQSKQQFF. The chain has TRBV23-1 and TRBJ2-1; D is unresolved. TRBV23-1 is assigned to the ORF class and has an uncertain function. Trimming pared 2 bases from V and 11 bases from J, leaving 7 bases between. The CDR3 totals 11 residues.

The CDR3 DNA follows: TGCGCCAGCAGCCATATCGCGGGAGAGAACACCGGGGAGCTGTTTTTT. Protein sequence: CASSHIAGENTGELFF. V gene TRBV4-1 combines with J gene TRBJ2-2; the match to TRBD2 covers 7 bases. There are 16 residues in the CDR3. Germline values: CDR1 MGHRA, CDR2 YSYEKL. V shed 3 bases and J 1 base; nucleotides not matched to a gene: 5.

J is TRBJ2-5 and V is TRBV5-4; 13 nucleotides align to TRBD2. The DNA end favors TRBJ2-7, so the J call may be wrong. This CDR3 is built from 17 residues. Germline lookup yields CDR1 SGHNT and CDR2 YYREEE (reference sequence). The CDR3 nucleotides read TGTGCCAGCAGCTTGGGCCTACTAGCGGGAGGGCTGGACGAGCAGTACTTC. This encodes CASSLGLLAGGLDEQYF.

Written as DNA, the CDR3 is TGTGCCAGCAGCTTGCCCCCTAGCGGGAGAGGCAATGAGCAGTTCTTC. It translates to CASSLPPSGRGNEQFF. The V call is TRBV5-4, the J call TRBJ2-1, with 10 nucleotides matching TRBD2. In germline, CDR1 is SGHNT, CDR2 YYREEE (reference sequence). The CDR3 consists of 16 residues. J was trimmed by 6 bases and V by 1 base; bases with no gene match: 7.

The rearrangement joins TRBV6-1 to TRBJ2-2; 9 nucleotides align to TRBD1. The CDR3 is made up of 16 amino acids. Germline V gene sequence: CDR1 MNHNS, CDR2 SASEGT. Trimming cost V 3 bases and J 4 bases; bases outside gene matches: 6. The CDR3 bases are TGTGCCAGCAGTGACCCACAGGGGGCCGGCACCGGGGAGCTGTTTTTT. Its protein product is CASSDPQGAGTGELFF.

This clone showed up just once. Germline and junction disagree at one end, which may indicate a read error. The genes are TRBV7-9 and TRBJ2-5; D might be TRBD2 (5 bases). The CDR3 extends over 12 amino acids. Germline CDR1 reads SEHNR; CDR2 reads FQNEAQ (reference sequence). CDR3 loop: CSSGVGEETQYF. The CDR3 DNA is TGTTCCAGCGGTGTCGGGGAAGAGACCCAGTACTTC.

The J gene is TRBJ2-5, the V gene TRBV5-6; 10 bases are shared with TRBD2. V shed 1 base, J shed 3 bases, and the junction held 3 bases outside the gene matches. Germline V gene data show CDR1 as SGHDT and CDR2 as YYEEEE. The CDR3 has 15 amino acids. This CDR3 is CASSLRTSGKETQYF. The CDR3 DNA reads as TGTGCCAGCAGCTTGAGAACTAGCGGGAAAGAGACCCAGTACTTC.

The rearrangement links TRBV27 to TRBJ2-1, with D maybe TRBD2 (6 bases). Trimming took 6 bases from V and 2 from J, leaving 14 bases between them. Germline CDR1 is MNHEY and CDR2 is SMNVEV (reference sequence). This CDR3 has 15 residues. The CDR3 DNA follows: TGTGCCAGCAGCCTCGGGAGAAGAGCCTACAATGAGCAGTTCTTC. As protein: CASSLGRRAYNEQFF.

The sample holds one count of this clone. The J gene is TRBJ1-3, the V gene TRBV30; D gene unclear. There are 13 residues in the CDR3. V was cut by 5 bases and J by 4 bases, with 12 bases left in between. Germline V CDR1 and CDR2: GTSNPN, SVGIG (reference sequence). CDR3 sequence (DNA): TGTGCCTGGCCTGAAGGAGGAGGAAACACCATATATTTT. Amino acids: CAWPEGGGNTIYF. Full variable domain (outside the CDR3, taken from reference TRBV30 and TRBJ1-3): SQTIHQWPATLVQPVGSPLSLECTVEGTSNPNLYWYRQAAGRGLQLLFYSVGIGQISSEVPQNLSASRPQDRQFILSSKKLLLSDSGFYLCAWPEGGGNTIYFGEGSWLTVV.

A few counts support this clone. This rearrangement joins TRBV29-1 to TRBJ2-7, with 9 bases matching TRBD1. J was trimmed by 7 bases and V by 3 bases; bases with no gene match: 7. CDR3 length equals 13 residues. Germline V lookup: CDR1 SQVTM, CDR2 ANQGSEA. The CDR3 sequence: CSVDPDRGGEQYF. The DNA of the CDR3 is TGCAGCGTTGACCCGGACAGGGGAGGAGAGCAGTACTTC.

The rearrangement uses TRBV7-8 and TRBJ2-7, with 11 bases fitting TRBD2. From germline, CDR1 is SGHVS and CDR2 FQNEAQ. This CDR3 comprises 15 residues. J lost 0 bases, V lost 6 bases, and 4 bases had no gene match. CDR3 DNA sequence: TGTGCCAGCAGTTATACTAGCGGGGGCTCCTACGAGCAGTACTTC. Its translation is CASSYTSGGSYEQYF.

This clone was recorded a few times. This chain links TRBV5-4 with TRBJ1-4; D remains unclear. The CDR3 loop spans 14 amino acids. Germline V gives CDR1 SGHNT, CDR2 YYREEE (reference sequence). Trimming pared 7 bases from V and 7 bases from J, leaving 17 bases between. CDR3 protein: CASAALVTSEKLFF. Here the CDR3 DNA reads TGTGCCAGCGCGGCCCTCGTGACCTCTGAAAAACTGTTTTTT.

This clone was counted only a few times. The chain combines TRBV5-5 with TRBJ1-1; no definite D call. CDR3 length equals 13 residues. Trimming removed 1 base at V and 11 bases at J, with 15 bases between. CDR1 SGHKS and CDR2 YYEKEE come from the germline V gene (reference sequence). Here the CDR3 DNA reads TGTGCCAGCAGCTTGTACCCCGAGGAAAGGGCTTTCTTT. Protein: CASSLYPEERAFF.

The rearrangement joins TRBV5-4 to TRBJ1-3, with D perhaps matching TRBD1 (5 bases). V was shortened by 3 bases and J by 4 bases, with 17 bases between the two germline ends. Germline V gene sequence: CDR1 SGHNT, CDR2 YYREEE (reference sequence). The CDR3 extends over 16 amino acids. As DNA, the CDR3 is TGTGCCAGCAGCTCGGGACTGCCTCTGTCCGGAAACACCATATATTTT. Protein sequence: CASSSGLPLSGNTIYF.

The chain employs TRBV7-2 and TRBJ2-2; TRBD1 agrees at 7 bases. The CDR3 has 16 amino acids. Germline-derived CDR1 and CDR2 are SGHTA and FQGNSA. J lost 6 bases, V lost 6 bases, and 13 bases had no gene match. CDR3 DNA: TGTGCCAGCAGTGACCGACAGGGTTGGTTGGCCGGGGAGCTGTTTTTT. Its protein is CASSDRQGWLAGELFF. Looking up the rest from reference TRBV7-2 and TRBJ2-2 gives the full variable domain: GAGVSQSPSNKVTEKGKDVELRCDPISGHTALYWYRQSLGQGLEFLIYFQGNSAPDKSGLPSDRFSAERTGGSVSTLTIQRTQQEDSAVYLCASSDRQGWLAGELFFGEGSRLTVL.

This sequence joins TRBV18 and TRBJ1-2; D remains unclear. Trimming took off 0 bases at V and 3 bases at J, with 8 bases between the two ends. The CDR3 runs to 14 residues. Germline V gives CDR1 KGHSH, CDR2 LQKENI. CDR3 region: CASSPPGYDYGYTF. CDR3 sequence (DNA): TGTGCCAGCTCACCACCGGGCTACGACTATGGCTACACCTTC.

The rearrangement uses TRBV7-9 and TRBJ2-1, with D perhaps TRBD2 (6 bases). Germline V lookup: CDR1 SEHNR, CDR2 FQNEAQ (reference sequence). This CDR3 region has 15 residues. V gave up 5 bases and J gave up 5 bases, with 16 bases separating them. The CDR3 region is CASSPQLGGDNEQFF. In DNA, the CDR3 is TGTGCCAGCAGCCCCCAGCTGGGGGGAGACAATGAGCAGTTCTTC.

The V gene is TRBV19, the J gene TRBJ2-1; 13 bases agree with TRBD2. This CDR3 contains 15 residues. Looked up from germline, CDR1 is LNHDA and CDR2 is SQIVND (reference sequence). Trimming cost V 6 bases and J 4 bases; bases outside gene matches: 3. The CDR3 coding sequence is TGTGCCAGTAGCCAGACTAGCGGGAGGTACAATGAGCAGTTCTTC. This translates into CASSQTSGRYNEQFF.

V and J are TRBV5-6 and TRBJ2-1; D gene ambiguous. Germline V gene data show CDR1 as SGHDT and CDR2 as YYEEEE. The CDR3 consists of 14 residues. Trimming cost V 1 base and J 6 bases, with 11 bases left between them. CDR3 loop: CASSLTGTANEQFF. In DNA form, the CDR3 reads TGTGCCAGCAGCTTGACGGGTACGGCCAATGAGCAGTTCTTC.

The chain has TRBV28 and TRBJ2-5; D might be TRBD1 (6 bases). Trimming stripped 2 bases from V and 3 bases from J, with 13 bases between. The germline gives CDR1 MDHEN, CDR2 SYDVKM. The CDR3 loop spans 15 amino acids. Here the CDR3 reads CASSLAEGDEETQYF. CDR3 in DNA: TGTGCCAGCAGTTTAGCCGAGGGGGACGAAGAGACCCAGTACTTC.

V gene TRBV29-1 combines with J gene TRBJ2-7; tentative D call: TRBD1 (6 bases). The germline V and J ends were trimmed by 5 bases and 5 bases, with 13 bases remaining between them. The CDR3 covers 12 residues. The germline V gene encodes CDR1 SQVTM and CDR2 ANQGSEA. CDR3 protein: CSVPGARNEQYF. The DNA for the CDR3 is TGCAGCGTTCCAGGGGCCAGGAACGAGCAGTACTTC.